Sequencing of this T cell receptor (beta chain) was carried out in a study of shared clonotypes between healthy human individuals. Libraries were prepared by immunoSEQ multiplex PCR; TCRdb keeps only in-frame clonotypes and omits some of them. The repertoire has over a million clones, 95% to 99% of them found once; the top ten carry roughly 0.45%. This CDR3 spans 14 amino acids. Germline CDR1 and CDR2: MDHEN and SYDVKM. Between the trimmed V and J ends, which lost 6 bases and 9 bases, there was a span of 18 bases. This rearrangement joins TRBV28 to TRBJ1-5; no clear D. This TCR was recovered from a young man in good health. Sequencing was carried out using naive CD4+ T cells sorted from blood. Subset noted: CD45RA+ positively selected. This chain's CDR3 is CASSRESRTWPQHF. DNA for the CDR3: TGTGCCAGCAGCCGCGAGTCAAGAACCTGGCCCCAGCATTTT.